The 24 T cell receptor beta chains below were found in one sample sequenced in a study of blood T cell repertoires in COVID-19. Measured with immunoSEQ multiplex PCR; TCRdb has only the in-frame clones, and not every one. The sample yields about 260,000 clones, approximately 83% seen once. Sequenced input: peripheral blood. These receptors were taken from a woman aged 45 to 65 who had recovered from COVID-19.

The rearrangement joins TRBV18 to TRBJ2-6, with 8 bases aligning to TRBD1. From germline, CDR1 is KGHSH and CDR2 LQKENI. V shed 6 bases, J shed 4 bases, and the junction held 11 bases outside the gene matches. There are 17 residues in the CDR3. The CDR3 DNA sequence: TGTGCCAGCTCTCGGAGTCAGGGGGCGCGGGGGGCCAACGTCCTGACTTTC. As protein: CASSRSQGARGANVLTF.

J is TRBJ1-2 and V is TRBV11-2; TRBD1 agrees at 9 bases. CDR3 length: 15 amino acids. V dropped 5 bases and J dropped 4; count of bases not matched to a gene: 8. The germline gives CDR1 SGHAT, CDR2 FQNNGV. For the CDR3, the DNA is TGTGCCAGCAGCCGTTACAGGGGGCAGAGCTATGGCTACACCTTC. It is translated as CASSRYRGQSYGYTF. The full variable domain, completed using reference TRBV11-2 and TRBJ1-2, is EAGVAQSPRYKIIEKRQSVAFWCNPISGHATLYWYQQILGQGPKLLIQFQNNGVVDDSQLPKDRFSAERLKGVDSTLKIQPAKLEDSAVYLCASSRYRGQSYGYTFGSGTRLTVV.

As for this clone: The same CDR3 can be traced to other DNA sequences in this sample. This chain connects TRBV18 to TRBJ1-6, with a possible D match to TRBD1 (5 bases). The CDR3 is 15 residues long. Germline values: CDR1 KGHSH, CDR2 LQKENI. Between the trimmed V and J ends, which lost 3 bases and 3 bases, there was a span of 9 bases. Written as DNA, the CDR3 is TGTGCCAGCTCACCTCGGGGGGGCTATAATTCACCCCTCCACTTT. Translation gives CASSPRGGYNSPLHF.

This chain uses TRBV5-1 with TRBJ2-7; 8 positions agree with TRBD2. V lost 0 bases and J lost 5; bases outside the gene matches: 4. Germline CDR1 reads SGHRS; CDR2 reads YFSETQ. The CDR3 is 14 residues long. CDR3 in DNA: TGCGCCAGCAGCTTGGTCCGGGGGGGACACGAGCAGTACTTC. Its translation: CASSLVRGGHEQYF.

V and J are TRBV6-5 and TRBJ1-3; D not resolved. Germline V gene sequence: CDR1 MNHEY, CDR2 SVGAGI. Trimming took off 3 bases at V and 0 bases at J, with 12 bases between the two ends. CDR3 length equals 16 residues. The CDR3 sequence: CASSYGQTHSGNTIYF. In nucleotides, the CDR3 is TGTGCCAGCAGTTATGGGCAGACCCACTCTGGAAACACCATATATTTT.

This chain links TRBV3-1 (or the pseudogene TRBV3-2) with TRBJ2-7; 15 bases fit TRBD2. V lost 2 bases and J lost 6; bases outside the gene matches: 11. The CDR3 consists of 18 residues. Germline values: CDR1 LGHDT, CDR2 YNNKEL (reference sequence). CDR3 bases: TGTGCCAGCAGCCAACCCCGTTGGACTAGCGGGGGGGCAGGCGAGCAGTACTTC. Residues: CASSQPRWTSGGAGEQYF.

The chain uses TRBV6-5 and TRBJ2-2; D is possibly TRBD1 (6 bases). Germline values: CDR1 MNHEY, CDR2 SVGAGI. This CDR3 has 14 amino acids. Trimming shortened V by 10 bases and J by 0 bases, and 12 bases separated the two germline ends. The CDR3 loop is CATRDTANTGELFF. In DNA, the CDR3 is TGTGCCACCCGGGACACCGCGAACACCGGGGAGCTGTTTTTT.

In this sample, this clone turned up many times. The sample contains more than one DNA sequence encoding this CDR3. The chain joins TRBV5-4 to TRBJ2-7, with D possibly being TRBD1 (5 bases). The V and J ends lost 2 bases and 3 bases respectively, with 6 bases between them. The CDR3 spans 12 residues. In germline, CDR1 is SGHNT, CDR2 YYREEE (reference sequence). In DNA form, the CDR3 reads TGTGCCAGCAGCTTTCAGGGCTACGAGCAGTACTTC. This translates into CASSFQGYEQYF.

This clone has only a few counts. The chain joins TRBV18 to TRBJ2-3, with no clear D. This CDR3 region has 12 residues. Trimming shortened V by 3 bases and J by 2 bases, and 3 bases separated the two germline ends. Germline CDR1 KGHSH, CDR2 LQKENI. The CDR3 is CASSPYTDTQYF. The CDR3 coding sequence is TGTGCCAGCTCACCGTACACAGATACGCAGTATTTT.

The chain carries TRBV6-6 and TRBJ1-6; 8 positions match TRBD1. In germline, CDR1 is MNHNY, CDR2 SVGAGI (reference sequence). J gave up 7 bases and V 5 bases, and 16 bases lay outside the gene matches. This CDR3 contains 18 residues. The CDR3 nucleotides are TGTGCCAGCAGTCTCGTACCGACAGGGGAGGGAGTAAATTCACCCCTCCACTTT. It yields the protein CASSLVPTGEGVNSPLHF.

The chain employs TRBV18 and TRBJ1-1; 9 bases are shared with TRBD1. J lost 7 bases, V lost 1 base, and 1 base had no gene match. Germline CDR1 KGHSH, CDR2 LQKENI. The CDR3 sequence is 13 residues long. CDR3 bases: TGTGCCAGCTCACCACGGACAGGGGATGAAGCTTTCTTT. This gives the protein CASSPRTGDEAFF.

CDR3 sequence: CASSPGQGSQPQHF. CDR3 bases: TGTGCCAGCAGCCCGGGACAGGGGAGTCAGCCCCAGCATTTT. The rearrangement joins TRBV28 to TRBJ1-5, with TRBD1 matching 10 bases. CDR1 is MDHEN and CDR2 is SYDVKM in the germline V gene. Unmatched junction bases numbered 5, after V lost 6 bases and J lost 6 bases. The CDR3 is 14 amino acids.

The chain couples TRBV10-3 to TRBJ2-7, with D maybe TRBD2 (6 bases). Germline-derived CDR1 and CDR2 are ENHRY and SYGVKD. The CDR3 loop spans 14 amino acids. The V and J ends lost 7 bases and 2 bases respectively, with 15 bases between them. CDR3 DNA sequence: TGTGCCATCACCAGCGGCGGGACGACCTACGAGCAGTACTTC. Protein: CAITSGGTTYEQYF.

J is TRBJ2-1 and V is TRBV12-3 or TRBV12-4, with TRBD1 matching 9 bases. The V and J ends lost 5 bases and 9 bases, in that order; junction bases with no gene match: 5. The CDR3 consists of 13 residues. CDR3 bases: TGTGCCAGCAGTCCACAGGGGGCGGGTGAGCAGTTCTTC. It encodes CASSPQGAGEQFF.

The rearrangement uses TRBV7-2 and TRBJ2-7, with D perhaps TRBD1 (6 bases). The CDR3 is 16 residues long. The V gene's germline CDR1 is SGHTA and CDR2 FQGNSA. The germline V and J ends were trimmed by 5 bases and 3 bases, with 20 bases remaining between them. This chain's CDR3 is CASSPSTRTDLYEQYF. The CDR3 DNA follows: TGTGCCAGCAGCCCGTCCACGAGGACAGACCTCTACGAGCAGTACTTC.

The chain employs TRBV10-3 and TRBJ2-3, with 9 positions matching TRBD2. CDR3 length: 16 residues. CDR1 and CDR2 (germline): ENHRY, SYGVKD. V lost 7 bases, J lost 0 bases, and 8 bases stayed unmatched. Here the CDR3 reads CAIMQSSGASTDTQYF. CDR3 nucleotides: TGTGCCATCATGCAGTCTAGCGGGGCGAGCACAGATACGCAGTATTTT.

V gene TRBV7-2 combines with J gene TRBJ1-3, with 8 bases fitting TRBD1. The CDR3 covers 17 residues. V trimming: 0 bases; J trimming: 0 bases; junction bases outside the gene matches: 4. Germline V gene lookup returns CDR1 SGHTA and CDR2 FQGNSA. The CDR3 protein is CASSLAGTGNSGNTIYF. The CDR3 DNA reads TGTGCCAGCAGCTTAGCCGGGACAGGCAACTCTGGAAACACCATATATTTT.

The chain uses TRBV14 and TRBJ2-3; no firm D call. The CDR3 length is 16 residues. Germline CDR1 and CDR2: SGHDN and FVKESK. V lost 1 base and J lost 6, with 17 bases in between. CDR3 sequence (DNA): TGTGCCAGCAGCCAAGGACGGGTCCCTAGACCGGATACGCAGTATTTT. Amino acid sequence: CASSQGRVPRPDTQYF.

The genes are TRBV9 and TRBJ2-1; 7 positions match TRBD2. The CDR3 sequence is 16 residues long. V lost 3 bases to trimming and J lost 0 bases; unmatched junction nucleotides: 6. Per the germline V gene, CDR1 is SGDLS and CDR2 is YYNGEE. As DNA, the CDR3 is TGTGCCAGCAGCGATTCAGCGGGAAGCTCCTACAATGAGCAGTTCTTC. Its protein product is CASSDSAGSSYNEQFF.

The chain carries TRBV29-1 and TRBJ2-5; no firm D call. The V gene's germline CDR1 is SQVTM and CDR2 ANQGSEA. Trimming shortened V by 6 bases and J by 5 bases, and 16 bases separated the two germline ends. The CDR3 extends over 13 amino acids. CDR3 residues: CSVAPTLRETQYF. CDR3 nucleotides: TGCAGCGTAGCCCCCACCCTTCGGGAGACCCAGTACTTC.

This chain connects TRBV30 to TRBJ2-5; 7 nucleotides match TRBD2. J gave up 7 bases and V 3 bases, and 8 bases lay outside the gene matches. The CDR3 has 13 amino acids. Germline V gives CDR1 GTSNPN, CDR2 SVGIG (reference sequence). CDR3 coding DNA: TGTGCCTGGAGGGGGGAGGGCGCCGGGACCCAGTACTTC. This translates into CAWRGEGAGTQYF. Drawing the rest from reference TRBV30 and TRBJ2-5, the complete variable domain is SQTIHQWPATLVQPVGSPLSLECTVEGTSNPNLYWYRQAAGRGLQLLFYSVGIGQISSEVPQNLSASRPQDRQFILSSKKLLLSDSGFYLCAWRGEGAGTQYFGPGTRLLVL.

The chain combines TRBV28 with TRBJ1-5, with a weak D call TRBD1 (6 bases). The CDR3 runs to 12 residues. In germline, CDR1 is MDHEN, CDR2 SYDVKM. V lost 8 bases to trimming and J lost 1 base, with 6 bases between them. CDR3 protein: CASQGSNQPQHF. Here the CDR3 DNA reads TGTGCCAGCCAGGGGAGCAATCAGCCCCAGCATTTT. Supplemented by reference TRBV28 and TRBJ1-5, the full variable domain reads DVKVTQSSRYLVKRTGEKVFLECVQDMDHENMFWYRQDPGLGLRLIYFSYDVKMKEKGDIPEGYSVSREKKERFSLILESASTNQTSMYLCASQGSNQPQHFGDGTRLSIL.

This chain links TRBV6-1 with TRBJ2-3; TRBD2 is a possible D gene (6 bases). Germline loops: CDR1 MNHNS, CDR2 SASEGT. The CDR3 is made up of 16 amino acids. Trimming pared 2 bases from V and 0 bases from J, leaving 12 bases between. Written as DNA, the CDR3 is TGTGCCAGCAGTGAATCGGCTAGCGTTAGCACAGATACGCAGTATTTT. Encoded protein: CASSESASVSTDTQYF.

The CDR3 bases are TGTGCCAGCAGTTCCAATAGCGGGAGAGGGTTAAATGAGCAGTTCTTC. Translated, it gives CASSSNSGRGLNEQFF. V and J are TRBV6-2 or TRBV6-3 and TRBJ2-1, with TRBD2 matching 9 bases. The CDR3 has 16 residues. V shed 4 bases and J 7 bases; nucleotides not matched to a gene: 11. Germline CDR1 and CDR2: MNHEY and SVGEGT.